The clone carrying this TCR beta chain was detected ten times or more. Antigen unknown. This sample stems from a study of regulatory T cells in long-lasting Graves disease. Broader study findings: Repertoires from persistent disease leaned toward TRBV28, TRBJ1-2 and TRBJ2-5. In persistent patients, shared public clonotypes (about 2,800) outnumbered those in new patients (around 1,000).

The time point here: newly diagnosed GD, antithyroid drugs for less than 3 months. RNA isolated from PBMCs was used to make the TCR library. Guidelines of the American Thyroid Association were used to diagnose Graves' disease. The authors built TCR beta libraries using iRepertoire HTBI primers and Arm-PCR of CDR3 regions. TCRdb reprocessed the multiplex PCR reads with MiXCR, giving one entry per CDR3 protein. The table includes about 460,000 distinct CDR3 sequences, 14% detected once. This CDR3 spans 13 amino acids. Germline CDR1 and CDR2: SQVTM and ANQGSEA. Trimming removed 5 bases at V and 1 base at J, with 12 bases between. Separately, the same data were catalogued under a study of T cells in Graves' hyperthyroidism and ophthalmopathy. This second study says: Diagnosing involved the use of clinical symptoms, serum thyroxine and TRAb, thyroid ultrasound and orbital computed tomography.

The TCR was taken from a woman in her forties or fifties with Graves disease. Sequences were derived from peripheral blood mononuclear cells (PBMCs), sampled at new diagnosis, from a patient treated with antithyroid drugs. The V gene is TRBV29-1, the J gene TRBJ2-7; D might be TRBD2 (5 bases). The CDR3, as DNA: TGCAGCGTTCTACCCGGGGATTCCTACGAGCAGTACTTC. Its translation is CSVLPGDSYEQYF.